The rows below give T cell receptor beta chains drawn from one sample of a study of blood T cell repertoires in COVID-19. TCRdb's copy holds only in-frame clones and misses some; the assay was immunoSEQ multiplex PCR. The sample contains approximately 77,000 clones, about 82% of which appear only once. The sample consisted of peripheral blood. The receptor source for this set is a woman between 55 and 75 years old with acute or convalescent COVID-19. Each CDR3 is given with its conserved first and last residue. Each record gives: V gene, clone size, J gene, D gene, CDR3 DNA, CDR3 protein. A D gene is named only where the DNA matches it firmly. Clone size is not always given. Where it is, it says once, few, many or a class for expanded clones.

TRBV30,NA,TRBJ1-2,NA,TGTGCCTGGAGCCCCCCTAATAACTATGGCTACACCTTC,CAWSPPNNYGYTF
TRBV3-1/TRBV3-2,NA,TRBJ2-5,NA,TGTGCCAGCAGCCAAAACGGCAGGGCAATCCAAGAGACCCAGTACTTC,CASSQNGRAIQETQYF
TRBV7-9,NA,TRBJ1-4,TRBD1,TGTGCCAGCACTTCAGGGGGGTTCGGTGAAAAACTGTTTTTT,CASTSGGFGEKLFF
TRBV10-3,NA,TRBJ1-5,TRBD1,TGTGCCATCAGCGCCGGGACAGGGGGGTATCAGCCCCAGCATTTT,CAISAGTGGYQPQHF
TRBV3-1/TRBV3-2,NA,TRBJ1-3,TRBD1,TGTGCCAGCAGCCAATACGGGACAGGGGAGGCCTCTGGAAACACCATATATTTT,CASSQYGTGEASGNTIYF
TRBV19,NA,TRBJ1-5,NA,TGTGCCACCACCCCCGGGAAGCTCAATCAGCCCCAGCATTTT,CATTPGKLNQPQHF
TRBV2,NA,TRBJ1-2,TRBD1,TGTGCCAGCAGGGTGGTTCGGGACAGGCTTCCCCTGGGGACCTTC,CASRVVRDRLPLGTF
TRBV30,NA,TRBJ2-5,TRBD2,TGTGCCTGGAGTGACGGGCGGGGGGGCCAACAGACCCAGTACTTC,CAWSDGRGGQQTQYF
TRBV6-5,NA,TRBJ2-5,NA,TGTGCCAGCAGCCGGTTGGTGGAGACCCAGTACTTC,CASSRLVETQYF
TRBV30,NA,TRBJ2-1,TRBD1,TGTGCCTGGAGGAGGGATACTCTAACAGGGGATGAGCAGTTCTTC,CAWRRDTLTGDEQFF
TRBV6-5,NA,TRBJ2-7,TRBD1,TGTGCCAGCAGTTACGGGCAGGGGGTCTACGAGCAGTACTTC,CASSYGQGVYEQYF
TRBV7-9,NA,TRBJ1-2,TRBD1,TGTGCCAGCAGCTTTCCACAGGGGAGCGGCTATGGCTACACCTTC,CASSFPQGSGYGYTF
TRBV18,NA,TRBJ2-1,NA,TGTGCCAGCTCACCCCGAGAGGCGGGAAATGAGCAGTTCTTC,CASSPREAGNEQFF
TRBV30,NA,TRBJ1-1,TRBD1,TGTGCCTGGATTCCAGGACAGGGCGCTGAAGCTTTCTTT,CAWIPGQGAEAFF
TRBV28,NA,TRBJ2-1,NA,TGTGCCAGCAGTTTGACAGCCTCCTACAATGAGCAGTTCTTC,CASSLTASYNEQFF
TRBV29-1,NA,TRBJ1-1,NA,TGCAGCGGGGGGGAGGGATGGAGGTTGTCTGAAGCTTTCTTT,CSGGEGWRLSEAFF
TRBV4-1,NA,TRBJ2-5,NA,TGCGCCAGCAGCCAAGATGGGGGCCCAGAGACCCAGTACTTC,CASSQDGGPETQYF
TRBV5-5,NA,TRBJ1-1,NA,TGTGCCAGCAGCTTGGCGGGGAACACTGAAGCTTTCTTT,CASSLAGNTEAFF
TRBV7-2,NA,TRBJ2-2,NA,TGTGCCTCCAAAACAGGGCCCGGGGAGCTGTTTTTT,CASKTGPGELFF
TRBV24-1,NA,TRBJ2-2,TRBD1,TGTGCCACCAAAGGACAGGGCGGTACCGGGGAGCTGTTTTTT,CATKGQGGTGELFF
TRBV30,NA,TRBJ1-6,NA,TGTGCCTGGAACTCCGGGGAACCCCTCCACTTT,CAWNSGEPLHF
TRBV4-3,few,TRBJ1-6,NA,TGCGCCAGCAGCCAGCAGGGAAGGGTGGGGCTCCTCCACTTT,CASSQQGRVGLLHF
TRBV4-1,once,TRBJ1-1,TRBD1,TGCGCCAGCCACTGGGGACAGGGGGCGTTGAACACTGAAGCTTTCTTT,CASHWGQGALNTEAFF
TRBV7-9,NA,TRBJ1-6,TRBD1,TGTGCCAGCACCTTCGACAGGGATTCACCCCTCCACTTT,CASTFDRDSPLHF
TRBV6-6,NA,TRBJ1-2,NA,TGTGCCAGCAGTCGAAGGACAGCCAACTATGGCTACACCTTC,CASSRRTANYGYTF
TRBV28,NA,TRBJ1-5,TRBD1,TGTGCCAGCAGGGAGTACAGGGGTCCGCCACATTTT,CASREYRGPPHF
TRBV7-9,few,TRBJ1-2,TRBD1,TGTGCCGGGACAGGACAGACTAACTATGGCTACACCTTC,CAGTGQTNYGYTF
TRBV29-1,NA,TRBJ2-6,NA,TGCAGCGTTGTAAGGGGTGACAACGTCCTGACTTTC,CSVVRGDNVLTF
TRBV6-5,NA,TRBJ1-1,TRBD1,TGTGCCAGCAGGGACAGGGGGCTTGTGAACACTGAAGCTTTCTTT,CASRDRGLVNTEAFF
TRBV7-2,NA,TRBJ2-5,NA,TGTGCCAGCAGCCAACGAACATCTTTCTGGCCAGAGACCCAGTACTTC,CASSQRTSFWPETQYF
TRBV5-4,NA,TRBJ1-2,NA,TGTGCCAGCAGCGCCCCTGACCGGGGCTATGGCTACACCTTC,CASSAPDRGYGYTF